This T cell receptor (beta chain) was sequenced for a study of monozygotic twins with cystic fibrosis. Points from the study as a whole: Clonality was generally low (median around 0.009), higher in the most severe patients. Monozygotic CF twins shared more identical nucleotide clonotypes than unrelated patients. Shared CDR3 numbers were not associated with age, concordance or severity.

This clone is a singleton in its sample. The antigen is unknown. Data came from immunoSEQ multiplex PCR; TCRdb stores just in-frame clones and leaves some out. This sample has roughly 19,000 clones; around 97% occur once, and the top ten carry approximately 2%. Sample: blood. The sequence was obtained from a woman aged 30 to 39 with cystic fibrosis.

CDR3 DNA sequence: TGTGCCAGCAGCTTAAGAAGGGGGGTGGACACCTACGAGCAGTACTTC. Translation: CASSLRRGVDTYEQYF. V usage is TRBV13 and J usage is TRBJ2-7, with D possibly called TRBD1 or TRBD2 (6 bases each). This CDR3 has 16 residues. Between the trimmed V and J ends, which lost 2 bases and 2 bases, there was a span of 16 bases. Germline V gives CDR1 PRHDT, CDR2 FYEKMQ (reference sequence). Variable domain in full (rest from reference TRBV13 and TRBJ2-7): AAGVIQSPRHLIKEKRETATLKCYPIPRHDTVYWYQQGPGQDPQFLISFYEKMQSDKGSIPDRFSAQQFSDYHSELNMSSLELGDSALYFCASSLRRGVDTYEQYFGPGTRLTVT.